The 14 T cell receptor beta chains given below trace back to one sample, sequenced in a study of regulatory T cells in long-lasting Graves disease. Arm-PCR of CDR3 regions and iRepertoire HTBI primers were the basis on which TCR beta libraries were built. TCRdb reprocessed the multiplex PCR reads via MiXCR and lists one record per CDR3 protein. The sample shows 700,000 or so distinct CDR3 sequences, approximately 31% of them seen only once. Indicated time point: persistent/refractory GD, antithyroid drugs over 5 years with positive TRAb. The TCR library was made from RNA extracted from PBMCs. Sequencing used peripheral blood mononuclear cells (PBMCs), obtained when the disease was refractory, from a patient treated with antithyroid drugs. The receptor source for this set is a female donor with Graves disease.

This chain connects TRBV12-3 or TRBV12-4 to TRBJ2-2; a weak D match, TRBD2 (5 bases). The CDR3 totals 17 residues. Trimming took off 5 bases at V and 1 base at J, with 17 bases between the two ends. CDR3 DNA sequence: TGTGCCAGCAGTATCCCCCCCCGACGGGAGAACACCGGGGAGCTGTTTTTT. Encoded protein: CASSIPPRRENTGELFF.

In its sample, this clonotype was seen a few times. This sequence joins TRBV3-1 and TRBJ2-7, with 7 positions matching TRBD2. V lost 4 bases and J lost 1; bases outside the gene matches: 7. The CDR3 sequence is 15 residues long. Germline CDR1 reads LGHDT; CDR2 reads YNNKEL (reference sequence). The DNA for the CDR3 is TGTGCCAGCAGCCCCTATAGCGGGTCTTCCTACGAGCAGTACTTC. Amino acids: CASSPYSGSSYEQYF.

This clonotype was counted only a few times. The V call is TRBV28, the J call TRBJ1-1; TRBD1 is a possible D gene (6 bases). CDR3 length equals 14 residues. Germline V CDR1 and CDR2: MDHEN, SYDVKM. Trimming cost V 3 bases and J 7 bases, with 15 bases left between them. The CDR3 loop is CASSFRGLGGEAFF. As DNA, the CDR3 is TGTGCCAGCAGTTTTAGGGGTCTAGGGGGTGAAGCTTTCTTT.

The chain has TRBV6-5 and TRBJ1-6, with 9 bases identical to TRBD1. The CDR3 totals 16 residues. Germline-derived CDR1 and CDR2 are MNHEY and SVGAGI. Trimming took 4 bases from V and 8 from J; bases not matched to a gene: 9. The CDR3 DNA reads as TGTGCCAGCAGTTCCTCCGGGACAGGGTATGATTCACCCCTCCACTTT. Protein sequence: CASSSSGTGYDSPLHF.

This CDR3 reads CASTYLRGYEQYF. CDR3 in DNA: TGTGCCAGCACCTACCTGCGGGGCTACGAGCAGTACTTC. The chain employs TRBV12-3 or TRBV12-4 and TRBJ2-7, with D perhaps matching TRBD2 (6 bases). CDR3 size: 13 residues. Trimming pared 7 bases from V and 3 bases from J, leaving 13 bases between.

This clonotype appeared a few times. V and J are TRBV20-1 and TRBJ2-5; D uncertain. The CDR3 length is 13 residues. Germline CDR1 and CDR2: DFQATT and SNEGSKA (reference sequence). V was pared by 0 bases and J by 1 base, with 6 bases between. CDR3 nucleotides: TGCAGTGCTAGAGAGCGGATCCAAGAGACCCAGTACTTC. Translating it yields CSARERIQETQYF.

A few counts support this clonotype. V gene TRBV11-1 combines with J gene TRBJ1-1; D call uncertain. Germline CDR1 is SGHAT and CDR2 is FQDESV (reference sequence). The ends were cut back, 3 bases at V and 4 bases at J, with 15 bases in the middle. There are 15 residues in the CDR3. CDR3 in amino acids: CASSLDSVEATEAFF. CDR3 bases: TGTGCCAGCAGCTTGGATTCTGTGGAAGCCACTGAAGCTTTCTTT.

This clonotype was counted ten times or more. This sequence joins TRBV28 and TRBJ1-5; a weak D match, TRBD1 (6 bases). The V gene lost 6 bases and the J gene lost 7 bases, with 16 bases spanning the gap. Germline CDR1 reads MDHEN; CDR2 reads SYDVKM. The CDR3 runs 14 residues. The CDR3 region has the DNA TGTGCCAGCAGCTTAATCAGGGGAGGGCAGCCCCAGCATTTT. It is translated as CASSLIRGGQPQHF.

This rearrangement joins TRBV14 to TRBJ2-2, with 10 nucleotides matching TRBD2. In germline, CDR1 is SGHDN, CDR2 FVKESK. The CDR3 totals 17 residues. Trimming cost V 0 bases and J 5 bases; bases outside gene matches: 6. The CDR3 sequence is CASSQELAGKGTGELFF. The CDR3 nucleotides read TGTGCCAGCAGCCAAGAACTAGCGGGGAAGGGGACCGGGGAGCTGTTTTTT.

This clonotype was detected a few times. This sequence joins TRBV7-9 and TRBJ1-1; D remains ambiguous. Per the germline V gene, CDR1 is SEHNR and CDR2 is FQNEAQ (reference sequence). The CDR3 extends over 18 amino acids. Trimming left V 6 bases short and J 0 bases short, with 23 bases between. The CDR3 sequence: CASRQAGPQTRLNTEAFF. In nucleotides, the CDR3 is TGTGCCAGCAGGCAAGCCGGTCCCCAGACCCGTTTGAACACTGAAGCTTTCTTT.

Comment on this clonotype: It is likely a read error, because the conserved phenylalanine at the end of the CDR3 is missing. The chain joins TRBV7-3 to TRBJ2-5; possibly TRBD1 for D (5 bases). CDR1 SGHTA and CDR2 FQGTGA come from the germline V gene. Trimming took off 3 bases at V and 2 bases at J, with 7 bases between the two ends. The CDR3 runs 13 residues. CDR3 protein: CASSFGHQETQYI. In DNA form, the CDR3 reads TGTGCCAGCAGCTTTGGACATCAAGAGACCCAGTACATC.

This clonotype has just a few counts. V gene TRBV24-1 combines with J gene TRBJ1-2, with 7 bases that match TRBD1. The trim removed 3 bases at V and 4 bases at J, leaving 1 base unmatched. Per germline, CDR1 KGHDR and CDR2 SFDVKD. The CDR3 is 13 residues long. This CDR3 is CATSDAGGYGYTF. CDR3 nucleotide sequence: TGTGCCACCAGTGATGCAGGGGGCTATGGCTACACCTTC.

In this sample, this clonotype turned up a few times. The J gene is TRBJ1-1, the V gene TRBV7-3; D perhaps matches TRBD1 (5 bases). With 1 base removed from V and 5 bases from J, the gap between germline ends came to 20 bases. The CDR3 consists of 17 residues. CDR1 SGHTA and CDR2 FQGTGA come from the germline V gene. The CDR3 is CASSLRGSGPRGTEAFF. The DNA for the CDR3 is TGTGCCAGCAGCTTAAGGGGGTCAGGCCCGAGAGGGACTGAAGCTTTCTTT.

The chain joins TRBV6-1 to TRBJ1-5, with TRBD1 matching over 10 bases. This CDR3 comprises 17 residues. The V and J ends lost 3 bases and 6 bases, in that order; junction bases with no gene match: 11. The germline gives CDR1 MNHNS, CDR2 SASEGT. This chain's CDR3 is CASSDPVGTGESQPQHF. The CDR3 region has the DNA TGTGCCAGCAGTGACCCGGTGGGGACAGGGGAAAGTCAGCCCCAGCATTTT.